The present TCR beta chain was sequenced within a study of blood T cells in healthy people across ages. Looked up from germline, CDR1 is MNHNS and CDR2 is SASEGT. This CDR3 spans 15 amino acids. It was with a sample-barcoded 5' primer and a J-beta primer mix that a second PCR of roughly 6 to 11 cycles was run. Each CDR3 protein is one row after TCRdb ran MiXCR on the 5' RACE reads. The sample consists of roughly 1,000,000 distinct CDR3 sequences, 20% to 25% of them appearing once. This clonotype was recorded only once. One end of the junction does not line up with germline, which may come from a read error. These same records also appear under a second study, on T cells of mothers and their children. That publication notes: Related mother-child pairs shared slightly more overlap than unrelated pairs, but the difference was non-significant.

Sequenced material: blood. V gene TRBV6-1 combines with J gene TRBJ2-7; 11 nucleotides match TRBD1. This receptor was identified in a girl aged 2 to 10 in good health. The CDR3 protein is CASRLYGQGAYEQYF. DNA of the CDR3: TGTGCCAGCAGGCTATACGGACAGGGGGCCTACGAGCAGTACTTT.